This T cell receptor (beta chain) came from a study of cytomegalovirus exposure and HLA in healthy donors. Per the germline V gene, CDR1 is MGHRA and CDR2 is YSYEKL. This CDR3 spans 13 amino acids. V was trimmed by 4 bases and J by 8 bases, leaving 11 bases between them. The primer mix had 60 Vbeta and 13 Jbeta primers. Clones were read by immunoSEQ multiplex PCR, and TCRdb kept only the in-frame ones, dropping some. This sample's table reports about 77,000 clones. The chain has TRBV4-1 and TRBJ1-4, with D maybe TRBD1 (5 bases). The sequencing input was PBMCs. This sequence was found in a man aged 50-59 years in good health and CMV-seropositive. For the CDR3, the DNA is TGCGCCAGCAGCCTTATTCGGACAGAAAAACTGTTTTTT. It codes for CASSLIRTEKLFF.